These 4 T cell receptor beta chains came from one sample sequenced in a study of cytomegalovirus exposure and HLA in healthy donors. A multiplex PCR was run with 60 Vbeta primers and 13 Jbeta primers. Libraries were prepared by immunoSEQ multiplex PCR; TCRdb keeps only in-frame clonotypes and omits some of them. The sample includes around 150,000 clones, over 80% seen only once; the top ten take 1.9%. The specimen sequenced was PBMCs. These TCRs come from a human donor in good health.

As DNA, the CDR3 is TGTGCCAGCAGTGAAGAGGGGATGGGGACTGAAGCTTTCTTT. Translation: CASSEEGMGTEAFF. The gene calls are TRBV2 and TRBJ1-1, with D perhaps matching TRBD1 (5 bases). This CDR3 is built from 14 residues. Deletions cut 1 base from V and 5 bases from J, with 11 bases between. Germline CDR1 is SNHLY and CDR2 is FYNNEI.

This chain links TRBV28 with TRBJ2-7; possible D gene TRBD1, 5 bases. CDR3 size: 14 residues. The V end lost 6 bases, the J end lost 3 bases, and 15 bases lay between the germline ends. CDR1 MDHEN and CDR2 SYDVKM come from the germline V gene. CDR3: CASSLQVFNYEQYF. Written as DNA, the CDR3 is TGTGCCAGCAGCCTACAGGTATTCAACTACGAGCAGTACTTC.

The V call is TRBV9, the J call TRBJ2-5; 8 bases fit TRBD2. Germline CDR1 reads SGDLS; CDR2 reads YYNGEE. The V gene end was trimmed by 4 bases and the J gene end by 1 base; junction bases not matched to a gene: 12. This CDR3 has 17 residues. CDR3 sequence: CASSHPRSGGLQETQYF. The CDR3 DNA follows: TGTGCCAGCAGCCACCCAAGGAGCGGGGGTCTCCAAGAGACCCAGTACTTC.

J is TRBJ2-1 and V is TRBV6-5; 8 nucleotides match TRBD1. CDR1 and CDR2 (germline): MNHEY, SVGAGI. V trimming: 2 bases; J trimming: 7 bases; junction bases outside the gene matches: 4. This CDR3 is 14 amino acids long. The CDR3: CASSYGTGLNEQFF. In nucleotides, the CDR3 is TGTGCCAGCAGTTACGGGACAGGCTTGAATGAGCAGTTCTTC.